Shown below are 12 T cell receptor beta chains from a single sample sequenced in a study of patients and donors after allogeneic stem cell transplantation. TCRdb re-called the RT-PCR reads through MiXCR, storing one row per CDR3 protein. The sample consists of 200,000 to 250,000 distinct CDR3 sequences, less than 15% of them appearing once. The specimen was blood, either unsorted or a sorted T cell fraction (not recorded which). The receptor source for this set is a human donor who was either an allogeneic HSCT recipient or a stem cell or donor lymphocyte infusion donor (not recorded which). It is not recorded whose cells these are; they may come from a transplant donor.

The rearrangement links TRBV10-3 to TRBJ1-1; 9 bases map to TRBD1. V shed 6 bases and J 3 bases; nucleotides not matched to a gene: 11. From germline, CDR1 is ENHRY and CDR2 SYGVKD. The CDR3 totals 16 residues. The CDR3 is CAISPHIGTGHTEAFF. The CDR3 bases are TGTGCCATCAGCCCCCACATAGGGACAGGGCACACTGAAGCTTTCTTT.

Concerning this clonotype itself: A much larger clonotype is one base distant, so this may be a read error. This chain uses TRBV12-3 or TRBV12-4 with TRBJ1-4; tentatively, D is TRBD1 (5 bases). The CDR3 sequence is 13 residues long. Between the trimmed V and J ends, which lost 6 bases and 15 bases, there was a span of 20 bases. The CDR3, as DNA: TGTGCCAGCAGCTTCCGGGGGGACGTAGGGGTGTTTTTT. Encoded protein: CASSFRGDVGVFF.

This chain links TRBV6-1 with TRBJ1-6; D may be TRBD1 (5 bases). The V gene's germline CDR1 is MNHNS and CDR2 SASEGT. The CDR3 spans 15 residues. V was pared by 2 bases and J by 3 bases, with 8 bases between. The CDR3 sequence: CASSEPTDYNSPLHF. In nucleotides, the CDR3 is TGTGCCAGCAGTGAACCGACAGACTATAATTCACCCCTCCACTTT.

This CDR3 is CASSSVTTSTDTQYF. The CDR3 DNA reads TGTGCCAGCAGTTCAGTAACCACTAGCACAGATACGCAGTATTTT. The chain recombines TRBV27 with TRBJ2-3; D not certain. The CDR3 runs 15 residues. Deletions cut 4 bases from V and 0 bases from J, with 11 bases between. Germline CDR1 reads MNHEY; CDR2 reads SMNVEV (reference sequence).

This clonotype was counted a few times. This chain joins TRBV4-1 and TRBJ1-2; D gene unclear. Looked up from germline, CDR1 is MGHRA and CDR2 is YSYEKL. The V end was cut by 7 bases, the J end by 8 bases, with 23 bases between. The CDR3 totals 15 residues. The CDR3 loop reads CASNPQERPAGGYTF. DNA of the CDR3: TGCGCCAGCAATCCACAAGAGAGACCTGCGGGAGGCTACACCTTC.

This clonotype turned up a few times. The gene calls are TRBV6-1 and TRBJ1-6; no reliable D call. The CDR3 contains 15 residues. Germline V CDR1 and CDR2: MNHNS, SASEGT. The V and J ends lost 10 bases and 3 bases respectively, with 16 bases between them. CDR3 bases: TGTGCCACCTTACAGCCTCGGGGCTATAATTCACCCCTCCACTTT. Amino acid sequence: CATLQPRGYNSPLHF.

This clonotype was observed a handful of times. The chain carries TRBV9 and TRBJ1-1; tentatively, D is TRBD1 (6 bases). V was cut by 4 bases and J by 0 bases, with 10 bases left in between. Germline V gene lookup returns CDR1 SGDLS and CDR2 YYNGEE. This CDR3 contains 14 residues. The CDR3 sequence is CASSKGTLNTEAFF. The CDR3 DNA sequence: TGTGCCAGCAGCAAGGGGACATTGAACACTGAAGCTTTCTTT.

The V and J genes are TRBV14 and TRBJ1-3, with D tentatively TRBD1 (6 bases). The CDR3 loop spans 16 amino acids. CDR1 is SGHDN, CDR2 FVKESK, per germline. With 5 bases removed from V and 0 bases from J, the gap between germline ends came to 14 bases. The CDR3 here is CASSIRDTFSGNTIYF. As DNA, the CDR3 is TGTGCCAGCAGCATTCGGGACACCTTCTCTGGAAACACCATATATTTT.

The V and J genes are TRBV12-3 or TRBV12-4 and TRBJ2-7; 8 bases fit TRBD1. This CDR3 contains 14 residues. With 4 bases clipped from V and 4 bases from J, the junction kept 6 bases outside the gene matches. In DNA form, the CDR3 reads TGTGCCAGCAGTTATCAGGGGGCCTTTTACGAGCAGTACTTC. It yields the protein CASSYQGAFYEQYF.

This chain joins TRBV18 and TRBJ2-1; tentative D call: TRBD1 (5 bases). The V and J ends lost 0 bases and 9 bases respectively, with 18 bases between them. The CDR3 consists of 16 residues. CDR1 KGHSH and CDR2 LQKENI come from the germline V gene. CDR3: CASSPPGPREGGEQFF. In DNA form, the CDR3 reads TGTGCCAGCTCACCACCGGGGCCTAGGGAAGGCGGTGAGCAGTTCTTC.

Relative to its sample, this clonotype is medium-sized. V gene TRBV20-1 combines with J gene TRBJ1-2; D is undetermined. Trimming stripped 6 bases from V and 3 bases from J, with 11 bases between. The length of the CDR3 is 12 residues. Germline V gene sequence: CDR1 DFQATT, CDR2 SNEGSKA (reference sequence). Here the CDR3 DNA reads TGCAGTGCCACCCCTAACCACTATGGCTACACCTTC. As protein: CSATPNHYGYTF.

Only a few counts were recorded for this clonotype. V gene TRBV19 combines with J gene TRBJ2-7; D unclear. The CDR3 consists of 14 residues. Germline V lookup: CDR1 LNHDA, CDR2 SQIVND (reference sequence). V was cut by 3 bases and J by 0 bases, with 9 bases left in between. This chain's CDR3 is CASSIRTASYEQYF. In DNA form, the CDR3 reads TGTGCCAGTAGTATCCGGACGGCCTCCTACGAGCAGTACTTC.